Below, 10 T cell receptor beta chains from the same sample are listed, as sequenced in a study of metastatic and nonmetastatic thyroid tumors. No patient received treatment before thyroid surgery. TCRdb redid the clone calls on the PCR reads using MiXCR. The sample shows roughly 38,000 clones, roughly 12% of them seen only once. The specimen sequenced was blood. All receptors come from a male donor with papillary thyroid cancer or a benign thyroid nodule (not recorded which). Some clones in this sample may be carry-over from other donors' samples.

This clone has at least ten counts. The chain carries TRBV7-8 and TRBJ2-4; D call uncertain. This CDR3 region has 13 residues. Germline CDR1 is SGHVS and CDR2 is FQNEAQ. The V and J ends lost 6 bases and 0 bases respectively, with 6 bases between them. CDR3 nucleotide sequence: TGTGCCAGCAGGTCCCTAGCCAAAAACATTCAGTACTTC. It specifies CASRSLAKNIQYF.

This clone was seen repeatedly, ten times or more. The chain couples TRBV19 to TRBJ2-7; D unclear. From germline, CDR1 is LNHDA and CDR2 SQIVND (reference sequence). The V gene lost 2 bases and the J gene lost 1 base, with 15 bases spanning the gap. This CDR3 comprises 16 residues. Written as DNA, the CDR3 is TGTGCCAGTAGTATAAGGGCGCAGGCCCCATCCTACGAGCAGTACTTC. Translating it yields CASSIRAQAPSYEQYF.

This clone was seen only a few times. One end of the junction fails to match germline, which may point to a read error. This chain connects TRBV27 to TRBJ1-2, with a tentative D call TRBD1 (6 bases). The CDR3 runs to 13 residues. From germline, CDR1 is MNHEY and CDR2 SMNVEV (reference sequence). The CDR3 coding sequence is TGTGCCAGCAGTCCGGGGACATTTTATTGCTACACCTTT. It specifies CASSPGTFYCYTF.

This clone was found many times. The chain employs TRBV19 and TRBJ1-2, with 7 bases aligning to TRBD1. V shed 3 bases, J shed 3 bases, and the junction held 4 bases outside the gene matches. The V gene's germline CDR1 is LNHDA and CDR2 SQIVND (reference sequence). The CDR3 covers 14 residues. CDR3 protein: CASSMGQTYYGYTF. Here the CDR3 DNA reads TGTGCCAGTAGTATGGGACAGACCTACTATGGCTACACCTTC.

This clone was picked up many times. Other DNA sequences from this sample encode an identical CDR3 as well. The genes are TRBV4-3 and TRBJ2-7; tentative D call: TRBD2 (6 bases). The V gene lost 3 bases and the J gene lost 7 bases, with 10 bases spanning the gap. The CDR3 sequence is 12 residues long. Germline V gene lookup returns CDR1 LGHNA and CDR2 YSLEER. CDR3 nucleotides: TGCGCCAGCAGCCACGGCGGGGATGAGCAGTACTTC. It is translated as CASSHGGDEQYF.

The sample holds many counts of this clone. The chain joins TRBV28 to TRBJ1-5; perhaps TRBD1 as D (6 bases). The V end lost 6 bases, the J end lost 7 bases, and 25 bases lay between the germline ends. CDR1 and CDR2 from the germline V gene are MDHEN and SYDVKM. The CDR3 consists of 17 residues. The CDR3 region has the DNA TGTGCCAGCAGGGGTGGGACACCGATCAGTTACAGGCAGCCCCAGCATTTT. Translated: CASRGGTPISYRQPQHF. The variable domain in full, completed from reference TRBV28 and TRBJ1-5, reads DVKVTQSSRYLVKRTGEKVFLECVQDMDHENMFWYRQDPGLGLRLIYFSYDVKMKEKGDIPEGYSVSREKKERFSLILESASTNQTSMYLCASRGGTPISYRQPQHFGDGTRLSIL.

This clone has at least ten counts. The chain is built from TRBV6-1 and TRBJ2-5; possibly TRBD1 or TRBD2 for D (6 bases each). The CDR3 runs to 16 residues. Trimming shortened V by 6 bases and J by 2 bases, and 19 bases separated the two germline ends. Germline assignment: CDR1 MNHNS and CDR2 SASEGT. CDR3 nucleotide sequence: TGTGCCAGCAGGGGGGGCTATCTGCGCTTTCAAGAGACCCAGTACTTC. Its protein product is CASRGGYLRFQETQYF.

This clone was found a few times. This rearrangement joins TRBV6-6 to TRBJ2-7; 12 nucleotides align to TRBD2. From germline, CDR1 is MNHNY and CDR2 SVGAGI (reference sequence). This CDR3 region has 15 residues. The V gene end was trimmed by 2 bases and the J gene end by 4 bases; junction bases not matched to a gene: 3. CDR3 in DNA: TGTGCCAGCAGTTACGCCACTAGCGGGAGGTACGAGCAGTACTTC. Amino acid sequence: CASSYATSGRYEQYF.

The chain links TRBV7-9 to TRBJ1-5; 8 positions match TRBD1. Germline V gene data show CDR1 as SEHNR and CDR2 as FQNEAQ (reference sequence). CDR3 length equals 13 residues. V shed 5 bases and J 7 bases; nucleotides not matched to a gene: 4. The CDR3 nucleotides read TGTGCCAGCAGCGGCCGGACAGGGCAGCCCCAGCATTTT. Protein product: CASSGRTGQPQHF.

The sample holds many counts of this clone. This chain joins TRBV30 and TRBJ2-3; no definite D call. Trimming shortened V by 3 bases and J by 5 bases, and 6 bases separated the two germline ends. The CDR3 loop spans 11 amino acids. CDR1 and CDR2 (germline): GTSNPN, SVGIG (reference sequence). The DNA of the CDR3 is TGTGCCTGGAGATTAGGAGATACGCAGTATTTT. This translates into CAWRLGDTQYF. Full variable domain (rest looked up from reference TRBV30 and TRBJ2-3): SQTIHQWPATLVQPVGSPLSLECTVEGTSNPNLYWYRQAAGRGLQLLFYSVGIGQISSEVPQNLSASRPQDRQFILSSKKLLLSDSGFYLCAWRLGDTQYFGPGTRLTVL.